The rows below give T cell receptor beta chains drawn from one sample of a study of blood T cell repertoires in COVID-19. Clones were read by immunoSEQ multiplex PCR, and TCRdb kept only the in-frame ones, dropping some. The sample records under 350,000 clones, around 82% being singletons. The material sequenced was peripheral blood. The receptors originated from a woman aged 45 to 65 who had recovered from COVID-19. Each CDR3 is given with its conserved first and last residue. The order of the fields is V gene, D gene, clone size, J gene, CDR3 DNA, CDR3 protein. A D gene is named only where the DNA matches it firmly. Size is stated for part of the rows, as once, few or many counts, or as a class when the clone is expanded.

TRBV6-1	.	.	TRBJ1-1	TGTGCCAGCAGTGAAGATCCGCGGAGAGTTGCTTTCTTT	CASSEDPRRVAFF
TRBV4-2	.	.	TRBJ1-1	TGTGCCAGCAGCCTAGGAGCTAGTGGCGTGAACACTGAAGCTTTCTTT	CASSLGASGVNTEAFF
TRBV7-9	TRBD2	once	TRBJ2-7	TGTGCCAGCAGCACTAGGGGGACTAGCGGGACTCGCTCCTACGAGCAGTACTTC	CASSTRGTSGTRSYEQYF
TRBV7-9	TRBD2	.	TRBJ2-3	TGTGCCAGCAGCTTATCTAGCGGGAGGGCAGATACGCAGTATTTT	CASSLSSGRADTQYF
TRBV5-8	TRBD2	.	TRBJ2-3	TGTGCCAGCAGCATCGGGACTAGCGGGAGGGTGGATACGCAGTATTTT	CASSIGTSGRVDTQYF
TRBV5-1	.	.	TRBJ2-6	TGCGCCAGCAGCTTGGACGCGGGCTCTGGGGCCAACGTCCTGACTTTC	CASSLDAGSGANVLTF
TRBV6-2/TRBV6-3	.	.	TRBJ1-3	TGTGCCAGCAGTCTCACCAGGAACTCTGGAAACACCATATATTTT	CASSLTRNSGNTIYF
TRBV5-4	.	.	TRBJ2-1	TGTGCCAGCAGCTTGGGACTAGAGTCCAATGAGCAGTTCTTC	CASSLGLESNEQFF
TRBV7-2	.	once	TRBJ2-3	TGTGCCAGCAGCTTAGCCCTGACTAGCACAGATACGCAGTATTTT	CASSLALTSTDTQYF
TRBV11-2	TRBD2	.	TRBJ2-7	TGTGCCAGCAGCTATCTTCGGGAGGGCTACGAGCAGTACTTC	CASSYLREGYEQYF
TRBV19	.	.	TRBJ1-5	TGTGCCAGTAGTATAAGGGATACAGGGTATAGCAATCAGCCCCAGCATTTT	CASSIRDTGYSNQPQHF
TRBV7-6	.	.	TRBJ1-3	TGTGCCAGCAGCCGAAGGTCGGGAACTGGAAACACCATATATTTT	CASSRRSGTGNTIYF
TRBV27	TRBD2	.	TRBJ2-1	TGTGCCAGCAGATCCGGGACTAGCGGGAGCTATGAGCAGTTCTTC	CASRSGTSGSYEQFF
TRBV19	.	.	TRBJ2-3	TGTGCCAGTCGGGGGGCCGGCACAGATACGCAGTATTTT	CASRGAGTDTQYF
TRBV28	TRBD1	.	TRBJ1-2	TGTGCCAGCAGTGGAGAGGGACAGGGAAATGGCTACACCTTC	CASSGEGQGNGYTF
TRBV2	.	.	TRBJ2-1	TGTGCCAGCAGTGTGGGCGGGATGGAGTTCTTC	CASSVGGMEFF
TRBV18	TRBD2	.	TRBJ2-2	TGTGCCAGCATTGGGACTAGCGGGATCGCGAACACCGGGGAGCTGTTTTTT	CASIGTSGIANTGELFF
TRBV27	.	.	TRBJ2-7	TGTGCCAGCAGTTTAATAGTCCCCTTCGAGCAGTACTTC	CASSLIVPFEQYF
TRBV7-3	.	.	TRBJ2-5	TGTGCCAGCAGCTTAACGAGGGGGATGGGGCAAGAGACCCAGTACTTC	CASSLTRGMGQETQYF
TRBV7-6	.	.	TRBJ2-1	TGTGCCAGCAGCTTAGTTGGCAGTGAGCAGTTCTTC	CASSLVGSEQFF
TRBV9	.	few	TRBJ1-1	TGTGCCAGCAGCGTAGGACGGGGTACTGAAGCTTTCTTT	CASSVGRGTEAFF
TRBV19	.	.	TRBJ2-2	TGTGCCAGTAAGGGGCTCTTGGGGGCGGACACCGGGGAGCTGTTTTTT	CASKGLLGADTGELFF
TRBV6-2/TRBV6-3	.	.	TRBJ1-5	TGTGCCAGCAGTATACAGGGAGTGGCCTTCAGTAGCAATCAGCCCCAGCATTTT	CASSIQGVAFSSNQPQHF
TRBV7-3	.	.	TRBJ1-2	TGTGCCAGCACGGAAGGATCTCAGGGAAACTATGGCTACACCTTC	CASTEGSQGNYGYTF
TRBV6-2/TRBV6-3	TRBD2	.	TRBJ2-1	TGTGCCAGCAACCCAAGGACTAGCGGGAGTGTGGCTCTTGGCAATGAGCAGTTCTTC	CASNPRTSGSVALGNEQFF
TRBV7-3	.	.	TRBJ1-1	TGTGCCAGCAGCGCTGACAGGAACACTGAAGCTTTCTTT	CASSADRNTEAFF
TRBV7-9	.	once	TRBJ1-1	TGTGCCAGCAGCTTAGTTGGGGGCGCTGAAGCTTTCTTT	CASSLVGGAEAFF
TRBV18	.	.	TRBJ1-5	TGTGCCAGCTCACCAAGATGGGAGGGTAATCAGCCCCAGCATTTT	CASSPRWEGNQPQHF
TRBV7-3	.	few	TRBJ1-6	TGTGCCAGCAGCTTCGGGGTAAATTCACCCCTCCACTTT	CASSFGVNSPLHF
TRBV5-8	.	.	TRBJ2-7	TGTGCCAGCAGCCTAAGGGCGTGGACTGAGAGCTCCTACGAGCAGTACTTC	CASSLRAWTESSYEQYF
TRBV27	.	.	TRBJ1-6	TGTGCCAGCAGTTTCGCAGGGGACCCTATCTTTTATAATTCACCCCTCCACTTT	CASSFAGDPIFYNSPLHF
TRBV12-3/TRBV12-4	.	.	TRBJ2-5	TGTGCCAGCGGGGGGTCAGAGGCAGAGACCCAGTACTTC	CASGGSEAETQYF
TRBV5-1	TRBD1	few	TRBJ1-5	TGCGCCAGCAGCATCGAGGGGGCGCTTGAACAGCCCCAGCATTTT	CASSIEGALEQPQHF
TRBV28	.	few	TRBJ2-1	TGTGCCAGCAGTTTAAGACAGCTCATGCAGTTCTTC	CASSLRQLMQFF
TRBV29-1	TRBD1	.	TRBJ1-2	TGCAGCGTTACGCCGGGACAGGGGGTAGTTAACTATGGCTACACCTTC	CSVTPGQGVVNYGYTF
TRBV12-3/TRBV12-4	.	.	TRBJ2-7	TGTGCCAGCAGTTTGGGTCGGGAGTGGGAGCAGTACTTC	CASSLGREWEQYF